Sequencing of this T cell receptor beta chain was carried out in a study of blood T cell repertoires in COVID-19. Study at large: COVID-19 samples, acute and convalescent, were from the United States, Italy and Spain. PBMCs, B-cell-depleted T cells, or T cells were the source of the cDNA or gDNA that made up the material.

As processed by the authors: Estimation of nucleated cell counts was performed using reference gene primer amplification. TCRdb keeps only in-frame clones here, not all; method: immunoSEQ multiplex PCR. Clone size and V and J calls were adopted from that table, with D and trimming inferred from the DNA. Here the sample spans 95,000 to 100,000 clones, around 94% being singletons. The material sequenced was peripheral blood. The sequence was obtained from a man aged 45 to 65 with active COVID-19.

CDR3 nucleotide sequence: TGTGCCAGCAGTGAGCAGGGTGGTAAGAACACTGAAGCTTTCTTT. Amino acid sequence: CASSEQGGKNTEAFF. This rearrangement joins TRBV25-1 to TRBJ1-1; weak D call: TRBD1 (5 bases). The germline V and J ends were trimmed by 3 bases and 1 base, with 12 bases remaining between them. Germline CDR1 MGHDK, CDR2 SYGVNS. The CDR3 totals 15 residues.